The 21 T cell receptor beta chains listed next were all sequenced from one sample in a study of pediatric ulcerative colitis. Generated by immunoSEQ multiplex PCR, the TCRdb table keeps only in-frame clones and is missing some. Of roughly 54,000 clones in the sample, over 80% were seen once. Sequenced input: blood. These receptors all come from a boy aged 5-17 years who was a control in a study of pediatric ulcerative colitis.

The V gene is TRBV28, the J gene TRBJ2-7; 13 bases are shared with TRBD2. CDR3 length: 17 residues. Germline V lookup: CDR1 MDHEN, CDR2 SYDVKM. With V trimmed by 5 bases and J by 4 bases, 11 bases remained unmatched. The CDR3 spells CASSQPRTSGSGYEQYF. The CDR3 DNA sequence: TGTGCCAGCAGTCAACCCAGGACTAGCGGGAGTGGGTACGAGCAGTACTTC.

The J gene is TRBJ1-3, the V gene TRBV5-1, with 7 bases aligning to TRBD1. The V segment lost 4 bases and the J segment 0 bases; nucleotides outside the gene matches: 7. The CDR3 consists of 16 residues. Germline V gene data show CDR1 as SGHRS and CDR2 as YFSETQ. CDR3: CASSLIQGSSGNTIYF. CDR3 nucleotide sequence: TGCGCCAGCAGCCTAATACAGGGGAGCTCTGGAAACACCATATATTTT. Together with reference TRBV5-1 and TRBJ1-3, the CDR3 gives the full variable domain: KAGVTQTPRYLIKTRGQQVTLSCSPISGHRSVSWYQQTPGQGLQFLFEYFSETQRNKGNFPGRFSGRQFSNSRSEMNVSTLELGDSALYLCASSLIQGSSGNTIYFGEGSWLTVV.

The chain employs TRBV5-4 and TRBJ2-5, with no clear D. Germline loops: CDR1 SGHNT, CDR2 YYREEE (reference sequence). This CDR3 spans 14 amino acids. V was trimmed by 4 bases and J by 0 bases, leaving 10 bases between them. The CDR3 region is CASSHDTYQETQYF. The CDR3 DNA reads as TGTGCCAGCAGCCATGACACGTACCAAGAGACCCAGTACTTC.

This clone was seen more than once but under ten times. The gene calls are TRBV6-6 and TRBJ2-4; D unclear. Germline assignment: CDR1 MNHNY and CDR2 SVGAGI (reference sequence). The ends were cut back, 4 bases at V and 0 bases at J, with 10 bases in the middle. The CDR3 is made up of 15 amino acids. CDR3 loop: CASSLAVGAKNIQYF. In DNA, the CDR3 is TGTGCCAGCAGTTTGGCAGTGGGAGCCAAAAACATTCAGTACTTC.

This chain connects TRBV11-2 to TRBJ1-5; D is undetermined. V lost 4 bases and J 5 bases, leaving 3 bases between the germline ends. This CDR3 contains 11 residues. Looked up from germline, CDR1 is SGHAT and CDR2 is FQNNGV. For the CDR3, the DNA is TGTGCCAGCAGCTCATATCAGCCCCAGCATTTT. This encodes CASSSYQPQHF.

CDR3 bases: TGTGCCATCAGGGACCCCGGTAGGGACTATGGCTACACCTTC. Translating gives CAIRDPGRDYGYTF. This chain uses TRBV10-3 with TRBJ1-2; D is unresolved. CDR1 and CDR2 (germline): ENHRY, SYGVKD. The CDR3 length is 14 residues. The V gene lost 6 bases and the J gene lost 3 bases, with 14 bases spanning the gap.

This rearrangement joins TRBV27 to TRBJ2-3, with 7 bases fitting TRBD2. V trimming: 0 bases; J trimming: 6 bases; junction bases outside the gene matches: 9. CDR1 is MNHEY, CDR2 SMNVEV, per germline (reference sequence). The CDR3 runs 16 residues. Here the CDR3 DNA reads TGTGCCAGCAGTTTATCGGGGGAGGGCCTCCTCGATACGCAGTATTTT. It encodes CASSLSGEGLLDTQYF.

This clone was picked up one time. The V gene is TRBV20-1, the J gene TRBJ1-1; tentatively, D is TRBD1 (6 bases). CDR1 is DFQATT and CDR2 is SNEGSKA in the germline V gene (reference sequence). This CDR3 is 11 amino acids long. V lost 7 bases to trimming and J lost 11 bases, with 17 bases between them. CDR3 in amino acids: CSGYRVVGAFF. The CDR3 DNA reads as TGCAGTGGATACAGGGTTGTTGGCGCTTTCTTT.

The rearrangement joins TRBV19 to TRBJ1-1; D is unclear. CDR1 is LNHDA, CDR2 SQIVND, per germline (reference sequence). The CDR3 has 14 residues. V dropped 3 bases and J dropped 6 bases, with 14 bases sitting between them. The chain's CDR3 is CASSIQLQEAEAFF. CDR3 nucleotides: TGTGCCAGTAGTATCCAACTTCAGGAGGCTGAAGCTTTCTTT.

The V call is TRBV9, the J call TRBJ1-2, with 9 bases fitting TRBD1. This CDR3 contains 14 residues. CDR1 is SGDLS and CDR2 is YYNGEE in the germline V gene. V trimming: 3 bases; J trimming: 7 bases; junction bases outside the gene matches: 7. CDR3 nucleotide sequence: TGTGCCAGCAGCGGGACTAGACAGGGGGTTGGCTACACCTTC. Residues: CASSGTRQGVGYTF.

The chain is built from TRBV19 and TRBJ2-7, with 9 nucleotides matching TRBD1. J lost 3 bases, V lost 5 bases, and 8 bases had no gene match. This CDR3 spans 15 amino acids. Germline-derived CDR1 and CDR2 are LNHDA and SQIVND (reference sequence). The CDR3, as DNA: TGTGCCAGTAGTCCCGGGACAGGGACACGCTACGAGCAGTACTTC. Translated, it gives CASSPGTGTRYEQYF.

The CDR3: CSVDIRQKLNTEAFF. The CDR3 coding sequence is TGCAGCGTTGACATCCGACAGAAACTGAACACTGAAGCTTTCTTT. The chain employs TRBV29-1 and TRBJ1-1, with TRBD1 as a possible D gene (5 bases). V lost 3 bases and J lost 0, with 14 bases in between. This CDR3 comprises 15 residues. Germline assignment: CDR1 SQVTM and CDR2 ANQGSEA.

The chain is built from TRBV5-1 and TRBJ2-5; either TRBD1 or TRBD2 may fit D (6 bases each). Germline lookup yields CDR1 SGHRS and CDR2 YFSETQ. The germline V and J ends were trimmed by 10 bases and 4 bases, with 20 bases remaining between them. The CDR3 spans 14 residues. The CDR3: CAVRSGPGVETQYF. The DNA of the CDR3 is TGCGCCGTACGTAGCGGCCCAGGGGTAGAGACCCAGTACTTC.

The chain is built from TRBV5-1 and TRBJ1-6; D is uncertain. CDR1 is SGHRS and CDR2 is YFSETQ in the germline V gene. The V and J ends lost 0 bases and 0 bases respectively, with 10 bases between them. This CDR3 contains 17 residues. The chain's CDR3 is CASSLDGASSYNSPLHF. The CDR3 nucleotides read TGCGCCAGCAGCTTGGATGGCGCGAGCTCCTATAATTCACCCCTCCACTTT.

CDR3 coding DNA: TGTGCCAGCTCACCAGTCACAGTCACAGATACGCAGTATTTT. Translated: CASSPVTVTDTQYF. This chain uses TRBV18 with TRBJ2-3, with D unclear. Per the germline V gene, CDR1 is KGHSH and CDR2 is LQKENI. There are 14 residues in the CDR3. V was shortened by 2 bases and J by 2 bases, with 8 bases between the two germline ends.

This clone was detected a few times. V gene TRBV7-2 combines with J gene TRBJ2-7, with 9 bases that match TRBD2. This CDR3 region has 16 residues. In germline, CDR1 is SGHTA, CDR2 FQGNSA. V was clipped by 0 bases and J by 2 bases; unmatched bases: 5. DNA of the CDR3: TGTGCCAGCAGCTTAGCGGCGACTAGCGGCACCTACGAGCAGTACTTC. Residues: CASSLAATSGTYEQYF.

This clone has only one observation. V usage is TRBV6-5 and J usage is TRBJ2-2; D unclear. The CDR3 runs to 15 residues. Germline lookup yields CDR1 MNHEY and CDR2 SVGAGI. Deletions cut 5 bases from V and 1 base from J, with 11 bases between. CDR3 DNA sequence: TGTGCCAGCAGTAAACAGACCCTGAACACCGGGGAGCTGTTTTTT. As protein: CASSKQTLNTGELFF.

This clone has just a few counts. This chain uses TRBV7-2 with TRBJ1-2; 7 bases match TRBD1. Germline V gene data show CDR1 as SGHTA and CDR2 as FQGNSA. This CDR3 has 17 amino acids. Trimming removed 2 bases from V and 0 bases from J; junction bases left unmatched: 9. The CDR3 DNA reads TGTGCCAGCAGCTTACTATACCCGGGACAGACTAACTATGGCTACACCTTC. Amino acid sequence: CASSLLYPGQTNYGYTF.

This sequence joins TRBV10-3 and TRBJ2-3; D gene unclear. This CDR3 contains 15 residues. Germline values: CDR1 ENHRY, CDR2 SYGVKD. V dropped 3 bases and J dropped 0 bases, with 10 bases sitting between them. The CDR3 loop is CAISDSRTSTDTQYF. The CDR3 region has the DNA TGTGCCATCAGTGATAGTAGGACGAGCACAGATACGCAGTATTTT.

V usage is TRBV5-6 and J usage is TRBJ2-2; TRBD1 aligns across 10 bases. The length of the CDR3 is 15 residues. Germline lookup yields CDR1 SGHDT and CDR2 YYEEEE. V lost 7 bases and J lost 5; bases outside the gene matches: 8. This CDR3 is CASSGRTGGTGELFF. The CDR3 DNA is TGTGCCAGCTCCGGGAGGACAGGGGGAACCGGGGAGCTGTTTTTT.

The chain is built from TRBV5-4 and TRBJ2-1; D ambiguous. Per germline, CDR1 SGHNT and CDR2 YYREEE (reference sequence). V was trimmed by 4 bases and J by 7 bases, leaving 9 bases between them. CDR3 length equals 12 residues. The DNA of the CDR3 is TGTGCCAGCAGCCCATTCGGAAATGAGCAGTTCTTC. It encodes CASSPFGNEQFF.